Presented here are 18 T cell receptor beta chains from one specimen sequenced in a study of blood T cell repertoires in COVID-19. Assay: immunoSEQ multiplex PCR; the TCRdb copy retains only in-frame clones and omits some. The sample shows around 23,000 clones, roughly 90% of them seen only once. Sequenced sample: peripheral blood. The receptors derive from a human donor in a cohort sampled during active COVID-19.

This clone was picked up a small number of times. The chain couples TRBV11-2 to TRBJ2-7, with 9 positions matching TRBD1. CDR3 size: 14 residues. The germline gives CDR1 SGHAT, CDR2 FQNNGV. J lost 4 bases, V lost 5 bases, and 6 bases had no gene match. The CDR3 spells CASSRTGGEYEQYF. CDR3 DNA sequence: TGTGCCAGCAGCCGCACAGGGGGCGAGTACGAGCAGTACTTC.

V and J are TRBV27 and TRBJ2-1; 15 nucleotides align to TRBD2. The junction had 1 base not matched to a gene; V was cut back by 2 bases and J by 11 bases. Germline V lookup: CDR1 MNHEY, CDR2 SMNVEV (reference sequence). The CDR3 totals 14 residues. CDR3 coding DNA: TGTGCCAGCAGTTTAGGGACTAGCGGGGGGAAGCAGTTCTTC. Translated: CASSLGTSGGKQFF.

The rearrangement uses TRBV5-1 and TRBJ1-1, with D possibly matching TRBD1 (6 bases). CDR1 SGHRS and CDR2 YFSETQ come from the germline V gene. The CDR3 consists of 17 residues. As DNA, the CDR3 is TGCGCGCCAGCAGCCCGGGACACACATGTCATAGGGACTGAAGCTTTCTTT. Translating gives CAPAARDTHVIGTEAFF.

Only a few counts were recorded for this clone. The rearrangement joins TRBV5-8 to TRBJ2-1, with D hard to call. The CDR3 sequence is 15 residues long. V lost 4 bases and J lost 9, with 20 bases in between. Germline V lookup: CDR1 SGHTS, CDR2 YDEGEE. The CDR3 is CASSPRFPVKSEQFF. The CDR3 coding sequence is TGTGCCAGCAGCCCCCGGTTCCCGGTCAAGAGTGAGCAGTTCTTC.

This clone has a single count. V gene TRBV29-1 combines with J gene TRBJ2-7; possible D gene TRBD1, 6 bases. CDR1 and CDR2 from the germline V gene are SQVTM and ANQGSEA. Trimming removed 4 bases from V and 3 bases from J, with 13 bases in between. This CDR3 is 13 amino acids long. CDR3 in amino acids: CSVVGQGNYEQYF. The CDR3 nucleotides are TGCAGCGTTGTCGGGCAGGGGAACTACGAGCAGTACTTC.

The chain uses TRBV2 and TRBJ1-6, with no clear D. V was trimmed by 2 bases and J by 6 bases, leaving 17 bases between them. CDR1 SNHLY and CDR2 FYNNEI come from the germline V gene. The CDR3 totals 17 residues. This chain's CDR3 is CASSEQVGGFRNSPLHF. In DNA, the CDR3 is TGTGCCAGCAGTGAACAGGTGGGAGGGTTTCGTAATTCACCCCTCCACTTT.

The chain has TRBV5-1 and TRBJ2-3; 8 bases fit TRBD2. The CDR3 covers 15 residues. J lost 2 bases, V lost 2 bases, and 4 bases had no gene match. Germline V gene lookup returns CDR1 SGHRS and CDR2 YFSETQ. CDR3 loop: CASSFSGGYTDTQYF. CDR3 nucleotide sequence: TGCGCCAGCAGCTTCAGCGGGGGCTACACAGATACGCAGTATTTT.

This clone showed up just once. This chain connects TRBV4-2 to TRBJ2-7; 8 bases are shared with TRBD2. The V and J ends lost 0 bases and 3 bases, in that order; junction bases with no gene match: 7. The CDR3 totals 16 residues. Germline CDR1 LGHNA, CDR2 YNFKEQ. The CDR3 reads CASSQDRGGTFYEQYF. The CDR3 DNA is TGTGCCAGCAGCCAAGATCGCGGGGGGACCTTCTACGAGCAGTACTTC.

V and J are TRBV5-4 and TRBJ2-1, with 7 bases identical to TRBD2. The J segment lost 5 bases and the V segment lost 4 bases, leaving 12 bases of the junction unmatched. The CDR3 length is 16 residues. Germline V gives CDR1 SGHNT, CDR2 YYREEE (reference sequence). Here the CDR3 DNA reads TGTGCCAGCAGCCCGACTAGCCCAATAGATGACAATGAGCAGTTCTTC. It specifies CASSPTSPIDDNEQFF.

The chain uses TRBV11-2 and TRBJ2-7; D unclear. The germline gives CDR1 SGHAT, CDR2 FQNNGV. This CDR3 spans 17 amino acids. V lost 0 bases, J lost 4 bases, and 19 bases lay in between. CDR3 protein: CASSLDRPLRLGYEQYF. The CDR3 DNA is TGTGCCAGCAGCTTAGACCGCCCCTTAAGACTCGGTTACGAGCAGTACTTC.

This chain uses TRBV18 with TRBJ1-1; no firm D call. Trimming removed 5 bases at V and 0 bases at J, with 19 bases between. This CDR3 is 17 amino acids long. Germline CDR1 reads KGHSH; CDR2 reads LQKENI. The CDR3 nucleotides read TGTGCCAGCTCATTCAGGAAGCCGGTGGGCCTGAACACTGAAGCTTTCTTT. Encoded protein: CASSFRKPVGLNTEAFF.

The chain uses TRBV1 and TRBJ2-2; TRBD1 is taken as the D call from the table, unchecked against the DNA. TRBV1 is a pseudogene locus. The CDR3 is made up of 20 amino acids. The CDR3 loop reads CTSSQDQGPGRIPNTGELFF. The DNA for the CDR3 is TGCACCAGCAGCCAAGATCAGGGGCCAGGTAGAATCCCGAACACCGGGGAGCTGTTTTTT.

This clone was detected only once. The gene calls are TRBV5-6 and TRBJ1-4; 8 bases align to TRBD1. Germline V gene data show CDR1 as SGHDT and CDR2 as YYEEEE. The V and J ends lost 2 bases and 8 bases, in that order; junction bases with no gene match: 8. The CDR3 is 15 residues long. CDR3 in amino acids: CASSLRTGTSEKLFF. Written as DNA, the CDR3 is TGTGCCAGCAGCTTAAGGACAGGGACGTCAGAAAAACTGTTTTTT. The variable domain in full, completed from reference TRBV5-6 and TRBJ1-4, reads DAGVTQSPTHLIKTRGQQVTLRCSPKSGHDTVSWYQQALGQGPQFIFQYYEEEERQRGNFPDRFSGHQFPNYSSELNVNALLLGDSALYLCASSLRTGTSEKLFFGSGTQLSVL.

V and J are TRBV6-5 and TRBJ1-6; D ambiguous. Looked up from germline, CDR1 is MNHEY and CDR2 is SVGAGI. The ends were cut back, 3 bases at V and 2 bases at J, with 8 bases in the middle. The CDR3 runs 15 residues. The CDR3, as DNA: TGTGCCAGCAGTTATGTTATAACCTATAATTCACCCCTCCACTTT. It is translated as CASSYVITYNSPLHF.

This chain links TRBV3-1 (or the pseudogene TRBV3-2) with TRBJ1-1; D gene unclear. The germline CDR1 and CDR2 sequences are LGHDT and YNNKEL (reference sequence). The CDR3 is 12 amino acids. V was trimmed by 4 bases and J by 8 bases, leaving 11 bases between them. The CDR3 sequence is CASSRDYHEAFF. DNA for the CDR3: TGTGCCAGCAGCCGAGACTACCACGAAGCTTTCTTT.

This sequence joins TRBV9 and TRBJ1-2; D gene ambiguous. The germline gives CDR1 SGDLS, CDR2 YYNGEE. The CDR3 spans 13 residues. Trimming pared 4 bases from V and 1 base from J, leaving 8 bases between. CDR3 amino acids: CASSPRDNYGYTF. CDR3 nucleotide sequence: TGTGCCAGCAGCCCACGGGATAACTATGGCTACACCTTC. Supplemented by reference TRBV9 and TRBJ1-2, the full variable domain reads DSGVTQTPKHLITATGQRVTLRCSPRSGDLSVYWYQQSLDQGLQFLIQYYNGEERAKGNILERFSAQQFPDLHSELNLSSLELGDSALYFCASSPRDNYGYTFGSGTRLTVV.

This clone was seen more than once but under ten times. The CDR3 nucleotides are TGTGCCAGCAGCCTCGCGCCAGGGAACTATGGCTACACCTTC. Protein product: CASSLAPGNYGYTF. The genes are TRBV7-9 and TRBJ1-2; TRBD1 is a possible D gene (5 bases). With 5 bases removed from V and 2 bases from J, the gap between germline ends came to 12 bases. The CDR3 consists of 14 residues. CDR1 is SEHNR and CDR2 is FQNEAQ in the germline V gene (reference sequence).

J is TRBJ2-2 and V is TRBV5-4; tentative D call: TRBD1 (6 bases). Germline CDR1 reads SGHNT; CDR2 reads YYREEE (reference sequence). The germline V and J ends were trimmed by 1 base and 8 bases, with 9 bases remaining between them. The CDR3 totals 13 residues. The CDR3 DNA follows: TGTGCCAGCAGCTTGAACAGGGCGGGGGAGCTGTTTTTT. Protein sequence: CASSLNRAGELFF.